The sequence of this TCR beta chain was determined in a study of blood T cell repertoires in COVID-19. Whole-study context: Italy, Spain and the United States were the sources of the convalescent and acute COVID-19 samples.

Participants were aged about 18 to 100 years, lived in about 26 US areas, and enrolled virtually. Cohorts were based on clinical histories the participants reported. As originally analysed: Estimates of nucleated cell counts were drawn from the amplification of reference gene primers. The repertoire was sequenced with immunoSEQ multiplex PCR; TCRdb's copy has only in-frame clones and lacks some. V, J and clone size were drawn from that table, and D and trimming were deduced from the DNA. Here the sample spans approximately 250,000 clones, more than 75% being singletons. V was clipped by 2 bases and J by 9 bases, with 11 bases between them. CDR1 and CDR2 from the germline V gene are GTSNPN and SVGIG (reference sequence). The CDR3 contains 13 residues.

The receptor comes from a woman aged 55 to 70 in a cohort exposed to, infected with or recovered from COVID-19 (not recorded which). The chain couples TRBV30 to TRBJ1-6; D gene unclear. Material for sequencing was PBMCs or T cells enriched from blood (not recorded which). The CDR3 here is CAWSLAGPSPLHF. CDR3 DNA sequence: TGTGCCTGGAGTTTGGCAGGTCCTTCACCCCTCCACTTT.